This T cell receptor (beta chain) appears in the sequencing data of a study of molecular identifiers for immune sequencing clone quantification (dated by TCRdb to the late 2010s). Context from the whole study: In a replicate experiment, RNA from around 20,000 or 100,000 naive CD8 T cells was split into five aliquots, four of which were sequenced. This methods study benchmarked molecular-identifier clustering-based TCR repertoire sequencing (MIDCIRS) and TCR RNA copy counting, using CD8 T cells to do so. General study outcomes and caveats: In CMV-specific effector cells, clones with more than 20 RNA copies accounted for over 97% of molecules, whereas in naive cells such clones accounted for under 1%. When barcode sub-clustering was omitted, TCR diversity was inflated by chimeric consensus sequences, with chimeras reaching as high as 47%. Naive libraries contained spiked-in Jurkat TCR RNA (approximately ten copies' worth), which is not part of the donor repertoire. About 3.1 recovered TCR RNA copies per cell were obtained by modeling, versus about 9 by digital PCR, implying a capture efficiency of about 30%. Even against a background of 850,000 to 1,000,000 naive CD8 T cells, spiked-in Jurkat TCR RNA amounting to a single cell's worth was reported to be detectable. Highly expanded clone sizes could be underestimated if identical TCR molecules share a barcode.

The library came from PCR. Sequencing instrument: NextSeq 500. Bulk TCR libraries were generated as previously described, with the TCR primers listed in Table S5 used. The Qiagen AllPrep DNA/RNA kit was used to purify total RNA. Before any analysis, reads coming from multiple sequencing runs of the same library were combined into one pool. The authors processed their data as follows. Reads were retained only if an exact TCR constant sequence was present, and the retained reads were trimmed to 150 nt and grouped according to their 12-nt molecular barcodes. Reads in each barcode group were sub-clustered using a 15% Levenshtein threshold, and a quality-weighted consensus sequence was built for each RNA molecule. Non-functional sequences were removed, as were lower-count sequences one edit away from another. Based on fitting two negative binomial distributions, any barcode sub-cluster with under 20% of the maximum read count was discarded. In-frame beta chains were kept once TCRdb had trimmed the public reads at Q25 with fastp and called clones with MiXCR. Rows are unified per CDR3 protein, each entry keeping the most common DNA and genes. The authors' filters were not applied to this entry. The sample table records approximately 500,000 distinct CDR3 sequences; roughly 25% of these occur just once. Clones ranked in the top ten supply around 0.76% of the sample.

V lost 3 bases and J lost 2 bases; the stretch between them is 11 bases long. Its CDR3 holds 14 amino acids, cysteine through phenylalanine. Only CDR3 DNA is held: 42 bases, read in frame from base 1. Libraries of naive CD8 T cells were generated from around 20,000 to 990,000 sorted cells, with 10%, 30% or 50% of the purified RNA used. Naive CD8 T cells, defined as CD8+CD4-CCR7+CD45RA+, were FACS-sorted into RLT Plus buffer on a BD FACSAria II. Detection sensitivity was tested by spiking Jurkat RNA equal to about eleven TCR copies' worth into samples containing about 17,000-1,000,000 naive CD8 T cells. Enrichment of CD8 T cells was done with RosetteSep CD8+ T Cell Enrichment Cocktail plus Ficoll-Paque, and ACK red cell lysis came afterward. As to this clonotype: The specificity of this receptor is unknown. Base-call qualities are not available, and no considerably larger clone is one nucleotide away.

Sequenced material: naive CD8+ T cells from blood, with Jurkat cell RNA spiked in. This specimen's cell subset or site label, interpreted: FACS-sorted CD8+CD4-CCR7+CD45RA+ naive T cells. The sequence joins TRBV12-3 or TRBV12-4 to TRBJ2-7; TRBD1 is a possible D gene, resting on 5 matching bases. This TCR was sampled from a human donor in good health. Some libraries in this study had Jurkat cell RNA spiked in. The bases read TGTGCCAGCAGTTTCACAGGAGTAACCTACGAGCAGTACTTC. This encodes CASSFTGVTYEQYF.